These 7 T cell receptor beta chains were sequenced from one sample in a study of blood T cell repertoires in COVID-19. Only in-frame clones appear in the TCRdb table, and some are missing; sequencing was by immunoSEQ multiplex PCR. The sample carries some 270,000 clones, about 82% recorded once. The sequenced sample consisted of PBMCs or T cells enriched from blood (not recorded which). The origin of the receptors is a woman aged 45-60 years with acute COVID-19.

This clone has a single count. CDR3 nucleotide sequence: TGTGCCATTAAGGGGGCAGGGAACTACGAGCAGTACTTC. This encodes CAIKGAGNYEQYF. The chain has TRBV10-3 and TRBJ2-7; 7 bases map to TRBD1. J lost 3 bases, V lost 9 bases, and 8 bases had no gene match. The CDR3 contains 13 residues. The germline V gene encodes CDR1 ENHRY and CDR2 SYGVKD.

This chain joins TRBV30 and TRBJ2-1; D call uncertain. The CDR3 has 13 residues. V lost 3 bases to trimming and J lost 2 bases, with 8 bases between them. In germline, CDR1 is GTSNPN, CDR2 SVGIG (reference sequence). CDR3 sequence: CAWRTGPYNEQFF. CDR3 bases: TGTGCCTGGAGGACTGGCCCCTACAATGAGCAGTTCTTC.

The gene calls are TRBV29-1 and TRBJ1-2; D not resolved. Germline V gives CDR1 SQVTM, CDR2 ANQGSEA. This CDR3 is 12 amino acids long. The germline V and J ends were trimmed by 8 bases and 3 bases, with 13 bases remaining between them. This CDR3 is CSTADSDYGYTF. CDR3 nucleotide sequence: TGCAGCACTGCGGACTCGGACTATGGCTACACCTTC.

The chain has TRBV10-3 and TRBJ1-2; TRBD1 might be the D (6 bases). This CDR3 spans 15 amino acids. V lost 6 bases and J 7 bases, leaving 21 bases between the germline ends. Germline values: CDR1 ENHRY, CDR2 SYGVKD. CDR3 nucleotides: TGTGCCATCAGGGACCCGGGGGGCAGCTCTATTGGCTACACCTTC. It yields the protein CAIRDPGGSSIGYTF.

V and J are TRBV4-3 and TRBJ1-2, with TRBD1 as a possible D gene (6 bases). The V gene lost 0 bases and the J gene lost 1 base, with 18 bases spanning the gap. CDR3 size: 18 residues. Germline V gene data show CDR1 as LGHNA and CDR2 as YSLEER. The CDR3 DNA reads TGCGCCAGCAGCCAAGATTGGAAAAATGTAGGGGGTAACTATGGCTACACCTTC. Protein: CASSQDWKNVGGNYGYTF.

V usage is TRBV6-1 and J usage is TRBJ2-2; 9 bases agree with TRBD2. Germline CDR1 and CDR2: MNHNS and SASEGT. The CDR3 has 16 residues. Germline trimming cut 4 bases from V and 0 bases from J; bases unmatched to any gene: 3. CDR3 sequence (DNA): TGTGCCAGCAGTGCTTTAGCGGGGGCGAACACCGGGGAGCTGTTTTTT. The encoded protein is CASSALAGANTGELFF.

The rearrangement uses TRBV12-5 and TRBJ2-7; possible D gene TRBD2, 6 bases. The V end was cut by 0 bases, the J end by 0 bases, with 18 bases between. This CDR3 comprises 18 residues. From germline, CDR1 is LGHNT and CDR2 FRNRAP. The CDR3 DNA sequence: TGTGCTAGTGGTTTGGTATTTGGGGACTCCTCCTCCTCCTACGAGCAGTACTTC. Protein product: CASGLVFGDSSSSYEQYF.